This T cell receptor beta chain is from a study of PD-1 blockade in mismatch repair-deficient tumors. Mismatch repair deficiency was confirmed in all patients, by PCR or immunohistochemistry. The method was immunoSEQ multiplex PCR; TCRdb's version includes in-frame clones alone and lacks a portion of them. The sample yields tens of thousands of clones, 81% seen once. The V and J ends lost 4 bases and 1 base respectively, with 9 bases between them. Looked up from germline, CDR1 is MNHEY and CDR2 is SVGAGI. This CDR3 contains 14 residues. The genes are TRBV6-5 and TRBJ2-3; no definite D call. The sequences come from peripheral blood, collected 12 weeks after starting pembrolizumab. The sequence came from an adult with mismatch repair-deficient cancer. The CDR3 DNA is TGTGCCAGCAGTTTAACCTCGGGCACAGATACGCAGTATTTT. Protein: CASSLTSGTDTQYF.